This entry concerns a single TCR beta chain. The target antigen is unknown. The data stem from a study of shared clonotypes between healthy human individuals. Study as a whole: The composition of the donors was a couple of women and a few men aged 18 to 49. Plates per donor: three CD4 naive, three CD4 memory, two CD8 naive, one CD8 memory. Regarding the study as a whole: Memory subsets generally showed smaller estimated richness than naive subsets did.

Repertoires were generated with immunoSEQ multiplex PCR, while TCRdb's copy carries only in-frame clones and drops some. Counted here are approximately 2.3 million clones, over 90% occurring once; the ten biggest clones make up 0.35% to 0.45%. This CDR3 contains 12 residues. Trimming removed 3 bases at V and 2 bases at J, with 2 bases between. Germline V CDR1 and CDR2: LNHDA, SQIVND (reference sequence). The chain uses TRBV19 and TRBJ1-3, with D unclear. The receptor comes from a man aged 18 to 30 in good health. Some clones in this sample may be carry-over from other donors' samples. The sample taken for sequencing was naive CD4+ T cells from PBMCs. As to subset: CD45RA+ positively selected. The CDR3 DNA follows: TGTGCCAGTAGTATCGCTGGAAACACCATATATTTT. Translated, it gives CASSIAGNTIYF.